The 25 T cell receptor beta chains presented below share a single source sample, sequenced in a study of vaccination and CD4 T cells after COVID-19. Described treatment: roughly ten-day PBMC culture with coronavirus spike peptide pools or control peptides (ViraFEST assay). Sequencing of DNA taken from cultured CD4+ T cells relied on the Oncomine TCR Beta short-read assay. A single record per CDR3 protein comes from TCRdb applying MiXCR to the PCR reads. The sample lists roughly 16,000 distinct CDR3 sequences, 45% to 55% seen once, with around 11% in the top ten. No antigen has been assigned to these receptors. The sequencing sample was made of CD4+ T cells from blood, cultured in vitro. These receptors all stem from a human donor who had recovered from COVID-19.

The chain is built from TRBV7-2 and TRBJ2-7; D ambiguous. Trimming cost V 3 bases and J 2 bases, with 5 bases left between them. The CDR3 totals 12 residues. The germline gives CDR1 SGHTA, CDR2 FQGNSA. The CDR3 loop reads CASSFSTYEQYF. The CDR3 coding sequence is TGTGCCAGCAGCTTCAGTACCTACGAGCAGTACTTC.

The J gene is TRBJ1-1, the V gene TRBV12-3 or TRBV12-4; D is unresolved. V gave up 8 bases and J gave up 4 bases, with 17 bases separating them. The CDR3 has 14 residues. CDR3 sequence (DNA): TGTGCCAGCGTTCCGACGGGCCCTGGCACTGAAGCTTTCTTT. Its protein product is CASVPTGPGTEAFF.

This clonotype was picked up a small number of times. In nucleotides, the CDR3 is TGTGCCAGCAGTGAACAGGGACCTATTGGCACTGAAGCTTTCTTT. Translation: CASSEQGPIGTEAFF. This sequence joins TRBV6-1 and TRBJ1-1; possible D gene TRBD1, 5 bases. Germline V gives CDR1 MNHNS, CDR2 SASEGT. The CDR3 is 15 amino acids. Trimming cost V 2 bases and J 4 bases, with 14 bases left between them.

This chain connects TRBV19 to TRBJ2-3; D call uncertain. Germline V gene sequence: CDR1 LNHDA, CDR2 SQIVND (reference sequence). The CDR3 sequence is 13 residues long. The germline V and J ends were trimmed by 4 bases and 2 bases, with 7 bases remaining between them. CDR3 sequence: CASSTPNTDTQYF. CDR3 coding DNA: TGTGCCAGTAGTACTCCTAACACAGATACGCAGTATTTT.

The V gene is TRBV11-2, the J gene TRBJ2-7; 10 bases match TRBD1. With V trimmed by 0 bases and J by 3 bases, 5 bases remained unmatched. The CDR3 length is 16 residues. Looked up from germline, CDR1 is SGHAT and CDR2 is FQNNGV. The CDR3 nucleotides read TGTGCCAGCAGCTTAGATTACGGACAGGGGGGCTACGAGCAGTACTTC. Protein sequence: CASSLDYGQGGYEQYF.

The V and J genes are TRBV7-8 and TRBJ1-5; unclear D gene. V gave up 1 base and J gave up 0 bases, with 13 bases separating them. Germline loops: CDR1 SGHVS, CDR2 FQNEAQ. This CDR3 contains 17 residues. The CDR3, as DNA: TGTGCCAGCAGCTTAGAGGGCGGTGCCTATAGCAATCAGCCCCAGCATTTT. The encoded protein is CASSLEGGAYSNQPQHF.

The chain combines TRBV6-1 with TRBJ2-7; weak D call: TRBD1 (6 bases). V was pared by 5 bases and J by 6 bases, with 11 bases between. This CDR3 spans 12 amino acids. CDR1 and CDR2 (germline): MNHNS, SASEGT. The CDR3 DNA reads TGTGCCAGCAGTCCACAGGACAGCGAGCAGTACTTC. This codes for CASSPQDSEQYF.

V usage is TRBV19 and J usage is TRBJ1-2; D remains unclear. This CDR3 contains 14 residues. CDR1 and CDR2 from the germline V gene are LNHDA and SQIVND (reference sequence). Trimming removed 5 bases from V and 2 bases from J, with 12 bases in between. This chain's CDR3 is CASSARGGNYGYTF. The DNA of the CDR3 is TGTGCCAGTAGTGCGCGAGGAGGCAACTATGGCTACACCTTC.

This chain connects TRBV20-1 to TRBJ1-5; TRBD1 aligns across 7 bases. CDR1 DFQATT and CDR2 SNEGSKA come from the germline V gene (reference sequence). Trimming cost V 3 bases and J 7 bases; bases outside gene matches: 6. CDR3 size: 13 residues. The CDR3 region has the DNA TGCAGTGCTAGGGCTGACAGGGAACAGCCCCAGCATTTT. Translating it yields CSARADREQPQHF.

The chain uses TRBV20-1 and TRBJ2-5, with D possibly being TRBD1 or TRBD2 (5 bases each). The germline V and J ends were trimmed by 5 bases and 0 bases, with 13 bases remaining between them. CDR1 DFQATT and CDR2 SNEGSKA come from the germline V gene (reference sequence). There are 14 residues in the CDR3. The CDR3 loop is CSAGGPRDQETQYF. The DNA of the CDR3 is TGCAGTGCTGGGGGTCCGCGGGACCAAGAGACCCAGTACTTC.

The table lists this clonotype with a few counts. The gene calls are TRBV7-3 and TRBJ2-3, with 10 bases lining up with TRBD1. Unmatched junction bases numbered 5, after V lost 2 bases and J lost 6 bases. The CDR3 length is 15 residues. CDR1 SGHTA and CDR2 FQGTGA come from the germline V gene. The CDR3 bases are TGTGCCAGCAGCTTAGGGGACAGGGGTATGGATACGCAGTATTTT. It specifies CASSLGDRGMDTQYF.

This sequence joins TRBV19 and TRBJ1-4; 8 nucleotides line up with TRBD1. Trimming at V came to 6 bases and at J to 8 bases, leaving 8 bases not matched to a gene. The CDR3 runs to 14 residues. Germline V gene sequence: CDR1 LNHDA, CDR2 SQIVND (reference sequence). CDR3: CASSLGQEKEKLFF. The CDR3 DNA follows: TGTGCCAGTAGCCTGGGACAGGAGAAGGAAAAACTGTTTTTT.

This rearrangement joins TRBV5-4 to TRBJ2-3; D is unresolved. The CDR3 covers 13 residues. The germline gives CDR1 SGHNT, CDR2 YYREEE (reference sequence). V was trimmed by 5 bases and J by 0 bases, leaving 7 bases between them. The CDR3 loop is CASRPPSTDTQYF. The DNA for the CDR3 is TGTGCCAGCAGACCTCCAAGCACAGATACGCAGTATTTT.

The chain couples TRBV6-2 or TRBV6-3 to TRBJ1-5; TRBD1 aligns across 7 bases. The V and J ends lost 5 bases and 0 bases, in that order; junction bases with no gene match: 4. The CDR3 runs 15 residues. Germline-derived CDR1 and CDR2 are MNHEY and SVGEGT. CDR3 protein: CASSGTVISNQPQHF. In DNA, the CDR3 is TGTGCCAGCAGTGGGACAGTTATTAGCAATCAGCCCCAGCATTTT.

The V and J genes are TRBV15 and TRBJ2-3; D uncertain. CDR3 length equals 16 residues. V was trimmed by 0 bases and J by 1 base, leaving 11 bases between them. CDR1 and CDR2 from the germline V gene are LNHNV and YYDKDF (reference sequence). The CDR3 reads CATSREHERGTDTQYF. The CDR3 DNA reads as TGTGCCACCAGCAGAGAACACGAAAGAGGCACAGATACGCAGTATTTT.

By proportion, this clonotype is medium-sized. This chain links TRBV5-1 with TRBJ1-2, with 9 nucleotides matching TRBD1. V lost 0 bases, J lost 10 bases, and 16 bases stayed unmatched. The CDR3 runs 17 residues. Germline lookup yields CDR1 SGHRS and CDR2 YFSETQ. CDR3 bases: TGCGCCAGCAGCTTGGCCCCTGGCCCGGGACAGGGCGCGACCTACACCTTC. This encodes CASSLAPGPGQGATYTF.

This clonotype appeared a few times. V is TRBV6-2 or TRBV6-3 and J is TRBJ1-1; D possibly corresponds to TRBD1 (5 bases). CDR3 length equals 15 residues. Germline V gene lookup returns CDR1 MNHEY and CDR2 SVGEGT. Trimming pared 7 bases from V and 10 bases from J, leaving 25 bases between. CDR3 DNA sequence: TGTGCCAGCAACTATGGGGGTGCATTAGCAGGAGCAGCTTTCTTT. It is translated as CASNYGGALAGAAFF.

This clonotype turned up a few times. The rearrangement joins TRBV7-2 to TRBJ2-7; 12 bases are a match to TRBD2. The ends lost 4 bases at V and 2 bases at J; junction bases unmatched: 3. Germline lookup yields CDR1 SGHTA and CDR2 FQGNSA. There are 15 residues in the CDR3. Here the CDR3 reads CASSSRTSGAYEQYF. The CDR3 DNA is TGTGCCAGCAGCTCGAGGACTAGCGGGGCCTACGAGCAGTACTTC. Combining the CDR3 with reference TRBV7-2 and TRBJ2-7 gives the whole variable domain GAGVSQSPSNKVTEKGKDVELRCDPISGHTALYWYRQSLGQGLEFLIYFQGNSAPDKSGLPSDRFSAERTGGSVSTLTIQRTQQEDSAVYLCASSSRTSGAYEQYFGPGTRLTVT.

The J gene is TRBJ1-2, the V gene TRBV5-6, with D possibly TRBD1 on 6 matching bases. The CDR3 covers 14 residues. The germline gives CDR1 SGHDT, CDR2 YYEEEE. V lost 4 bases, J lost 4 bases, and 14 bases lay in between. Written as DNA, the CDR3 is TGTGCCAGCAGCCTAGGGGGGGACCTCTATGGCTACACCTTC. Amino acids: CASSLGGDLYGYTF.

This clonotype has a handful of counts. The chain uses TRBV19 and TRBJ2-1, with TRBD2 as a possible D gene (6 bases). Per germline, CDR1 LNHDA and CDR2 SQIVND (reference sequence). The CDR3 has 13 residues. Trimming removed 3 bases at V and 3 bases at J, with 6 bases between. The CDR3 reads CASSIGSYNEQFF. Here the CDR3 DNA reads TGTGCCAGTAGTATCGGGAGCTACAATGAGCAGTTCTTC. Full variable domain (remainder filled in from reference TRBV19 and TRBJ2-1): DGGITQSPKYLFRKEGQNVTLSCEQNLNHDAMYWYRQDPGQGLRLIYYSQIVNDFQKGDIAEGYSVSREKKESFPLTVTSAQKNPTAFYLCASSIGSYNEQFFGPGTRLTVL.

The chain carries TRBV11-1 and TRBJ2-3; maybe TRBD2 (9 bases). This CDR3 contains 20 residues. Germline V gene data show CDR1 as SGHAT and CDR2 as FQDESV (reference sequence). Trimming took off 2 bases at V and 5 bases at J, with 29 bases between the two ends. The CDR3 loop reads CASSLSGTGAVGGRGDTQYF. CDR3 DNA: TGTGCCAGCAGCTTATCCGGGACAGGTGCCGTCGGCGGGAGGGGAGATACGCAGTATTTT.

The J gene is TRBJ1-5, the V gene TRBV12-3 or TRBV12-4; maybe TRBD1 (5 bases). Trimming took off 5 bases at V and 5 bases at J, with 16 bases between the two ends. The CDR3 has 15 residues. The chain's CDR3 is CASSPRGVGHQPQHF. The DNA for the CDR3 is TGTGCCAGCAGTCCGCGGGGGGTCGGCCATCAGCCCCAGCATTTT.

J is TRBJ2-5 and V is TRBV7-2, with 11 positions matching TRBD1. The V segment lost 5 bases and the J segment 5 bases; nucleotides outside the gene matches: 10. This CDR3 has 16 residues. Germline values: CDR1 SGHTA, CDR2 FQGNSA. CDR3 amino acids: CASSVSSGQGGETQYF. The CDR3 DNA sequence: TGTGCCAGCAGCGTCAGCTCGGGACAGGGGGGGGAGACCCAGTACTTC.

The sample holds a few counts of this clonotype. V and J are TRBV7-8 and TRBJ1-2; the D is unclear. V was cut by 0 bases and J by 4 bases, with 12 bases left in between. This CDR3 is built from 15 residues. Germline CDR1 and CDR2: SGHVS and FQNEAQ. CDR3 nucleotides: TGTGCCAGCAGCTTAGCGTTGGGAAACTCCTATGGCTACACCTTC. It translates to CASSLALGNSYGYTF.

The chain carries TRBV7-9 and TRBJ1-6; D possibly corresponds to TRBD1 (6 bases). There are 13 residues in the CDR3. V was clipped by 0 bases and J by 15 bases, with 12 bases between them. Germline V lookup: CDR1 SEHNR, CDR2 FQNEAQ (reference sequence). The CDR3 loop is CASSLARDTDLHF. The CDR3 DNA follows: TGTGCCAGCAGCTTAGCCCGGGACACTGACCTCCACTTT.